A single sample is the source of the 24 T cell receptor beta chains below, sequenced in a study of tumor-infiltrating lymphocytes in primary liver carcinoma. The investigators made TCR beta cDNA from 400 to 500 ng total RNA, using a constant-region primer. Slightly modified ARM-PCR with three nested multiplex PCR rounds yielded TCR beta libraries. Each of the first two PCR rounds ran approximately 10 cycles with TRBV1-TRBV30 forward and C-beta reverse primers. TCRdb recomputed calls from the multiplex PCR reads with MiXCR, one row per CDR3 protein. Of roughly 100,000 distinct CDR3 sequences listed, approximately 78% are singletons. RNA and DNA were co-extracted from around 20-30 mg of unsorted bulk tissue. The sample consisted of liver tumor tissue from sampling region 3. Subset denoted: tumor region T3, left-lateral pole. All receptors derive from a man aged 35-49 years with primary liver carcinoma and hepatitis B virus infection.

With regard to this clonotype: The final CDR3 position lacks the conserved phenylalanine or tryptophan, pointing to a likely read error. For the CDR3, the DNA is TGTGCCAGCTGGAGCATGCGGGCTAAGGTGGAGACCCAGTACCTC. This codes for CASWSMRAKVETQYL. V and J are TRBV6-1 and TRBJ2-5; a possible D gene is TRBD2 (5 bases). This CDR3 spans 15 amino acids. The germline V gene encodes CDR1 MNHNS and CDR2 SASEGT. The V end lost 8 bases, the J end lost 5 bases, and 21 bases lay between the germline ends.

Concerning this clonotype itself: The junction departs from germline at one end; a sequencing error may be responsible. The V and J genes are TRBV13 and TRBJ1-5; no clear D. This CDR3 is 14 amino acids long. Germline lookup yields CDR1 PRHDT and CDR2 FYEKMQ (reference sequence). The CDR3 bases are TGTGCCAGCAGCTTAGGCGGTAACAATCAGCCCCATCATTTT. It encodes CASSLGGNNQPHHF. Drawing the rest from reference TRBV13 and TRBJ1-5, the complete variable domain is AAGVIQSPRHLIKEKRETATLKCYPIPRHDTVYWYQQGPGQDPQFLISFYEKMQSDKGSIPDRFSAQQFSDYHSELNMSSLELGDSALYFCASSLGGNNQPHHFGDGTRLSIL.

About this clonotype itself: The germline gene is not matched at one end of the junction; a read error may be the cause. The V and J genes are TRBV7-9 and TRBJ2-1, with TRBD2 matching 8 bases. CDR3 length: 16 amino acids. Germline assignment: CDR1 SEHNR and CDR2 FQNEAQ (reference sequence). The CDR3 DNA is TGTGCCAGCAGGAACCGTGGGACTAGTGGGAGCGATGATCAGTTCTTC. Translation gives CASRNRGTSGSDDQFF.

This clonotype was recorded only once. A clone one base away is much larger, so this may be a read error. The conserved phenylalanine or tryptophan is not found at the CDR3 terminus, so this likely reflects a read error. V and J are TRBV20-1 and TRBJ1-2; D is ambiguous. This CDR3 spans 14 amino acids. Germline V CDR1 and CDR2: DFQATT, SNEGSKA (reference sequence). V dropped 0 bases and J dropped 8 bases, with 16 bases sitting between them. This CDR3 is CSARDLMGLGGYTI. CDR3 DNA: TGCAGTGCTAGAGATTTGATGGGCCTCGGGGGCTACACCATC.

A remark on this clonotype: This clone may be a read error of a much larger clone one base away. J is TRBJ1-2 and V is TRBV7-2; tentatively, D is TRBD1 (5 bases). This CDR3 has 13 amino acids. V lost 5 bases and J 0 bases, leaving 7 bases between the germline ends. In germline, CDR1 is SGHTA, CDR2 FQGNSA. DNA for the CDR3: TGTACCAGCAGCCGGGGGGCTAACTATGGCTACACCTTC. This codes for CTSSRGANYGYTF.

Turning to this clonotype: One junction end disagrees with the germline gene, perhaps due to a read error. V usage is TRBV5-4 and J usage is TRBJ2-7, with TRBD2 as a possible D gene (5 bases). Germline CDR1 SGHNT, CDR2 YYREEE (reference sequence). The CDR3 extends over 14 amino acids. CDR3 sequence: CVSSEADWATEQYF. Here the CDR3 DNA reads TGTGTCAGCAGCGAGGCGGACTGGGCCACCGAGCAGTACTTC.

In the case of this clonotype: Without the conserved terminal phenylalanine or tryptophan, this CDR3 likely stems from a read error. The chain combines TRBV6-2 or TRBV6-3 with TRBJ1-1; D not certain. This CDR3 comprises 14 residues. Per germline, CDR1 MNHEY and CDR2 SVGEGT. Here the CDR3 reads CASRRGRMNIEAFS. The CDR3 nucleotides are TGTGCCAGTCGGCGAGGGAGGATGAACATTGAAGCTTTCTCT.

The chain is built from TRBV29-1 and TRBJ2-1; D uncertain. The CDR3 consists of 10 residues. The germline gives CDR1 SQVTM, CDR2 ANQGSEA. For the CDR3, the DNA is TGCAGGGTTCTTGGCAGCGAGAGGTTCTTC. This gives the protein CRVLGSERFF.

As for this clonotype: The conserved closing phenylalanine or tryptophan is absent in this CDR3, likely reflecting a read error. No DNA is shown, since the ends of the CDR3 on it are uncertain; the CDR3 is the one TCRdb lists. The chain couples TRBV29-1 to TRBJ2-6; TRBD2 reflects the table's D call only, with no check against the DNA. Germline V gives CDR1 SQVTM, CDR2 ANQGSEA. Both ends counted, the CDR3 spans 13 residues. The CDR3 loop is CSVVGLGANVLTL.

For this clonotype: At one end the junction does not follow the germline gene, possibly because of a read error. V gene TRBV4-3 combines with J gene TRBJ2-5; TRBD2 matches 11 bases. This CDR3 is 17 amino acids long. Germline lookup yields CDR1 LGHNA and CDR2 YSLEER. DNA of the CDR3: TGCTCCAGTAGCCAAGCGGCTAGCGGGAGGACTGGTGAGACCCACTACTTC. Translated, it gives CSSSQAASGRTGETHYF.

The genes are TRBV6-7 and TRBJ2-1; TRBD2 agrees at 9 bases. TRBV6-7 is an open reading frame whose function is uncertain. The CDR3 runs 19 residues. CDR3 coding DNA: TGTGTCAGTAGTTACCCGGCTAGCGGGAATTTTAGCTCCTACAATGAGCAGTTCTTC. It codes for CVSSYPASGNFSSYNEQFF.

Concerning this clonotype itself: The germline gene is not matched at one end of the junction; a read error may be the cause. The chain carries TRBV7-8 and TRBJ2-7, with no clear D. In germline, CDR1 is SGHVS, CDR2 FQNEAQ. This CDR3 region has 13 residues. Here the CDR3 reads CASSLTLYYEQYF. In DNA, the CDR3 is TGTGCCAGCAGCTTGACTCTCTACTACGAGCAATACTTC.

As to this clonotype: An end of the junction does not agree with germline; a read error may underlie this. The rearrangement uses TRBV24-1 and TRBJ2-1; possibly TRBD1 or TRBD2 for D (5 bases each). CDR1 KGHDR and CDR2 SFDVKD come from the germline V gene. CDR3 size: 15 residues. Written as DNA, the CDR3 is TGTGTCACCAGTGGGGGTACTAGCTCCTACAATGAGCAGTTCTTC. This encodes CVTSGGTSSYNEQFF.

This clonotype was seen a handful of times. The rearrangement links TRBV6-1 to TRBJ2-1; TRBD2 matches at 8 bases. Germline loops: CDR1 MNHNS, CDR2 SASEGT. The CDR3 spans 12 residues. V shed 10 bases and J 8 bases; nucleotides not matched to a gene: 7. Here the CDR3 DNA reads TGTGCCATTAGTAAAGCGGGGGATGAGCAGTTCTTC. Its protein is CAISKAGDEQFF.

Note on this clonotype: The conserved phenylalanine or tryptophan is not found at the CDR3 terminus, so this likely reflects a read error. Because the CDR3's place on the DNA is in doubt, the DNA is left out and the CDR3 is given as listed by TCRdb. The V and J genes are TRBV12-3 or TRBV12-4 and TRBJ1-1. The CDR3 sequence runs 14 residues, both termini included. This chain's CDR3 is CASSFTDQNTEALV.

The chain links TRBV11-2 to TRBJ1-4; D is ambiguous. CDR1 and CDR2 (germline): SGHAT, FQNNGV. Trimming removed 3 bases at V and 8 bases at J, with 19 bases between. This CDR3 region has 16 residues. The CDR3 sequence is CASSFDESKPREKLFF. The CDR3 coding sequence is TGTGCCAGCAGCTTCGATGAGTCGAAACCCAGGGAAAAACTGTTTTTT.

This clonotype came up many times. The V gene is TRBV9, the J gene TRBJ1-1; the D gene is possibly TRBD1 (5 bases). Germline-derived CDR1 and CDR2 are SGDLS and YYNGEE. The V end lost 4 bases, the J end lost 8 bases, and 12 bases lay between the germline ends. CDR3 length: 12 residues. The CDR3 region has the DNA TGTGCCAGCAGCCCTGGGGGTATGGAAGCTTTCTTT. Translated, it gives CASSPGGMEAFF.

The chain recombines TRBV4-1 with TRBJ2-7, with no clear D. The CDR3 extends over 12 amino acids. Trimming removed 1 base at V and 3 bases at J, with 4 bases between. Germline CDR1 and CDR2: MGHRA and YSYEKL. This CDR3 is CASSQVDYEQYF. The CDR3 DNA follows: TGCGCCAGCAGCCAAGTTGACTACGAGCAGTACTTC.

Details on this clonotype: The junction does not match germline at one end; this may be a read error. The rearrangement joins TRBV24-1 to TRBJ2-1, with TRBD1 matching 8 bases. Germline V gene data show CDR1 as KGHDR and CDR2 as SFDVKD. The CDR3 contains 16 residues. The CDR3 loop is CATSDPRTGLTNGQFF. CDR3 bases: TGTGCCACCAGTGATCCCCGGACAGGGTTAACGAATGGGCAGTTCTTC.

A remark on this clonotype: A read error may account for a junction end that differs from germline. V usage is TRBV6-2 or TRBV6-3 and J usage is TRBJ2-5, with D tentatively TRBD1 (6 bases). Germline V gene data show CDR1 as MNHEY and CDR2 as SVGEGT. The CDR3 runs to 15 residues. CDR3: CASGPDRGGQETQYF. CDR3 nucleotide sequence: TGCGCCAGCGGTCCCGACCGAGGGGGCCAAGAGACCCAGTACTTC.

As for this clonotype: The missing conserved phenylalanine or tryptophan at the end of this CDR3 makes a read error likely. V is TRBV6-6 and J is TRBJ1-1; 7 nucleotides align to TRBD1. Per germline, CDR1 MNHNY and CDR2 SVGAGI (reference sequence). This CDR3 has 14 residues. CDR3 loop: CVSSGTEVRTEAFS. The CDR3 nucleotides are TGTGTCAGCAGTGGGACAGAGGTAAGGACTGAAGCTTTCTCT.

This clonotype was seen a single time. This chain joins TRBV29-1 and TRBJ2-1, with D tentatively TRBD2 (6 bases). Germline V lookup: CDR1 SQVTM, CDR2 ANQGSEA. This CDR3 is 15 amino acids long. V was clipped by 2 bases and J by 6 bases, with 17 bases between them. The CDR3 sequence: CSVELGTLGINEQFF. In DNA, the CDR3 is TGCAGCGTTGAACTCGGGACTCTCGGAATCAATGAGCAGTTCTTC.

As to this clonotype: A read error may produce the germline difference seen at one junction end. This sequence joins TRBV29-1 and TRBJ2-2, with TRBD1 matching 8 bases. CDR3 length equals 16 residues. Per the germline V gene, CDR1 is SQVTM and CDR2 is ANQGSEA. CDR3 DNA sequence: TGCAGCGTTGAAGGGTTGGACAGGGTGGGCATCGGGGAGCCGTTTTTT. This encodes CSVEGLDRVGIGEPFF.

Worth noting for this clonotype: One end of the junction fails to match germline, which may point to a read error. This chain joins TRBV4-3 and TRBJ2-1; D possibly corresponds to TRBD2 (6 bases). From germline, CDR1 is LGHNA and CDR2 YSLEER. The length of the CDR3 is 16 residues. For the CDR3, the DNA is TGCGCCAGCAGCCAGGGTAGGAGCGGGTTTCACAATGAGCACTTCTTC. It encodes CASSQGRSGFHNEHFF.